Each of the 10 T cell receptor beta chains below was sequenced from the same sample in a study of T cells in Graves' hyperthyroidism and ophthalmopathy. Authors of the study amplified TCR beta CDR3 regions from RNA transcripts. During a first-round RT-PCR of the TCR CDR3, the HTBI primer set was used. MiXCR was run by TCRdb on the multiplex PCR reads, yielding one entry per CDR3 protein. In the table there are hundreds of thousands of distinct CDR3 sequences, around 39% of which are singletons. Input material: blood. The receptors derive from a man between 18 and 29 years old with Graves' hyperthyroidism.

This clonotype was recorded at least ten times. Its ends do not fully match the called genes, so a read error is possible. The chain recombines TRBV7-7 with TRBJ1-6; D unresolved. Germline V gene sequence: CDR1 SSHAT, CDR2 FNYEAQ (reference sequence). The CDR3 extends over 13 amino acids. The CDR3 nucleotides read TGTGCTAGCAGCGCAGGAGGCAATTCACCCCTCCACTTT. Its translation: CASSAGGNSPLHF.

The table lists this clonotype with a count of one. A much larger clone sits a single nucleotide away, making a read error possible. V is TRBV12-3 or TRBV12-4 and J is TRBJ1-4; D uncertain. CDR3 length: 13 residues. The V end was cut by 6 bases, the J end by 8 bases, with 13 bases between. Written as DNA, the CDR3 is TGTGCCAGCAGCCCGACATTTGGGGAAAAACTGTTTTTT. It yields the protein CASSPTFGEKLFF.

This clonotype has more than one count but fewer than ten. The genes are TRBV6-5 and TRBJ1-2, with 10 positions matching TRBD1. Germline assignment: CDR1 MNHEY and CDR2 SVGAGI. This CDR3 is 15 amino acids long. With 6 bases clipped from V and 4 bases from J, the junction kept 8 bases outside the gene matches. In DNA form, the CDR3 reads TGTGCCAGCAGACCAGGGACAGGGGAAGGCTATGGCTACACCTTC. This gives the protein CASRPGTGEGYGYTF.

This clonotype has ten or more counts. This rearrangement joins TRBV2 to TRBJ1-5; 8 positions match TRBD1. Trimming took 6 bases from V and 3 from J; bases not matched to a gene: 4. CDR1 is SNHLY and CDR2 is FYNNEI in the germline V gene. The CDR3 length is 14 residues. The CDR3 reads CASRRTGNNQPQHF. The CDR3 DNA follows: TGTGCCAGCAGGAGGACAGGGAACAATCAGCCCCAGCATTTT.

The chain links TRBV11-2 to TRBJ2-5; a possible D gene is TRBD2 (6 bases). Germline CDR1 reads SGHAT; CDR2 reads FQNNGV. This CDR3 spans 17 amino acids. V was shortened by 4 bases and J by 9 bases, with 27 bases between the two germline ends. The CDR3: CASSSAVRRGGGGAQYF. CDR3 nucleotide sequence: TGTGCCAGCAGCTCAGCCGTCCGTCGGGGAGGAGGTGGGGCCCAGTACTTC. The full variable domain, in which reference TRBV11-2 and TRBJ2-5 provide the parts outside the CDR3, is EAGVAQSPRYKIIEKRQSVAFWCNPISGHATLYWYQQILGQGPKLLIQFQNNGVVDDSQLPKDRFSAERLKGVDSTLKIQPAKLEDSAVYLCASSSAVRRGGGGAQYFGPGTRLLVL.

The rearrangement uses TRBV19 and TRBJ1-5; TRBD1 agrees at 7 bases. The CDR3 covers 14 residues. Trimming cost V 5 bases and J 13 bases; bases outside gene matches: 14. Germline V gene data show CDR1 as LNHDA and CDR2 as SQIVND (reference sequence). CDR3: CASSGTGTEKTQHF. CDR3 DNA sequence: TGTGCCAGTAGTGGGACCGGGACAGAGAAAACTCAGCATTTT.

As concerns this clonotype: The conserved closing phenylalanine or tryptophan is absent in this CDR3, likely reflecting a read error. The limits of the CDR3 on the DNA are not certain, so only TCRdb's listed CDR3 is given. The gene calls are TRBV15 and TRBJ2-7; the D call in the table, TRBD2, was not verified against the DNA. Ends included, the CDR3 has 8 residues. Germline V gene sequence: CDR1 LNHNV, CDR2 YYDKDF (reference sequence). CDR3 protein: CATSTLEP.

This clonotype was recorded a few times. The chain joins TRBV10-3 to TRBJ1-5, with D unclear. Germline CDR1 is ENHRY and CDR2 is SYGVKD. V lost 10 bases and J lost 2, with 15 bases in between. CDR3 length equals 14 residues. CDR3 in DNA: TGTGCCAGCGTTGAGGCAGGCGGCAATCAGCCCCAGCATTTT. This codes for CASVEAGGNQPQHF.

This rearrangement joins TRBV4-2 to TRBJ1-3; 8 nucleotides line up with TRBD1. V trimming: 2 bases; J trimming: 2 bases; junction bases outside the gene matches: 2. Per germline, CDR1 LGHNA and CDR2 YNFKEQ. CDR3 length equals 15 residues. The chain's CDR3 is CASSQTTGAGNTIYF. The CDR3 DNA follows: TGTGCCAGCAGCCAAACGACAGGGGCTGGAAACACCATATATTTT.

Here the CDR3 DNA reads TGTGCCAGCGGGTGGACAGCTGAAGATCAGCCCCAGCATTTT. It specifies CASGWTAEDQPQHF. This chain links TRBV12-3 or TRBV12-4 with TRBJ1-5; tentative D call: TRBD1 (6 bases). V lost 8 bases and J lost 5, with 16 bases in between. This CDR3 region has 14 residues.